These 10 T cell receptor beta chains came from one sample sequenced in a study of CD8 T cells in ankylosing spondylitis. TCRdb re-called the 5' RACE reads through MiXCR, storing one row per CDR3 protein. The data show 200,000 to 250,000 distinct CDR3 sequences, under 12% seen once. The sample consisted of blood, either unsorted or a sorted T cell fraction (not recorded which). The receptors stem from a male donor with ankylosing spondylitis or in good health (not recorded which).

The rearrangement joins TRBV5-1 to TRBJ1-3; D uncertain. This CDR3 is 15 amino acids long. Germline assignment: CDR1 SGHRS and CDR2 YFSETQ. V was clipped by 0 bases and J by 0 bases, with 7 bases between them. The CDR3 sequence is CASSLGVSSGNTIYF. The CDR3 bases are TGCGCCAGCAGCTTGGGAGTAAGCTCTGGAAACACCATATATTTT. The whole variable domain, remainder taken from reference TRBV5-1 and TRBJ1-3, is KAGVTQTPRYLIKTRGQQVTLSCSPISGHRSVSWYQQTPGQGLQFLFEYFSETQRNKGNFPGRFSGRQFSNSRSEMNVSTLELGDSALYLCASSLGVSSGNTIYFGEGSWLTVV.

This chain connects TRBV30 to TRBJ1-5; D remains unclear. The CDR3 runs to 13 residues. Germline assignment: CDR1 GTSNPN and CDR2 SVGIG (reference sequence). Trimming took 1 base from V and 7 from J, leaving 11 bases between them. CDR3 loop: CAWSGGSGQPQHF. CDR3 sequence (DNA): TGTGCCTGGAGTGGCGGGTCTGGGCAGCCCCAGCATTTT.

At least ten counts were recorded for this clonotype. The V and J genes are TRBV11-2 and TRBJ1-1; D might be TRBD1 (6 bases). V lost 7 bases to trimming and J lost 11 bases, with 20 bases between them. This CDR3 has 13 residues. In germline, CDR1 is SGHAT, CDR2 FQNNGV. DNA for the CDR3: TGTGCCAGCACCTTGTCGACAGGCCCAGGGGCTTTCTTT. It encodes CASTLSTGPGAFF.

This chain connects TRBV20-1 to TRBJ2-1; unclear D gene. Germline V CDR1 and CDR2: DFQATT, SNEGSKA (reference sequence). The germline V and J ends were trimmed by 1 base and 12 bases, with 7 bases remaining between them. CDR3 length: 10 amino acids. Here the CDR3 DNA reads TGCAGTGCTAGAGGGGGTGGGCAGTTCTTC. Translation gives CSARGGGQFF.

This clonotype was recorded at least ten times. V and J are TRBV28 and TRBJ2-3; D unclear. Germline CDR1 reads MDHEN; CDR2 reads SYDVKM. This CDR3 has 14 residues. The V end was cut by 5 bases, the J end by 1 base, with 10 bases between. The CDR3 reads CASSEATRTDTQYF. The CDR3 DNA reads TGTGCCAGCAGTGAGGCGACGCGCACAGATACGCAGTATTTT. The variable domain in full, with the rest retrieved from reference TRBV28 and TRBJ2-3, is DVKVTQSSRYLVKRTGEKVFLECVQDMDHENMFWYRQDPGLGLRLIYFSYDVKMKEKGDIPEGYSVSREKKERFSLILESASTNQTSMYLCASSEATRTDTQYFGPGTRLTVL.

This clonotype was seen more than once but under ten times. The CDR3 loop is CSGTSDRGLYEKLFF. The CDR3 coding sequence is TGCAGTGGAACGTCGGACAGGGGGCTCTATGAAAAACTGTTTTTT. The V and J genes are TRBV20-1 and TRBJ1-4; TRBD1 matches at 11 bases. The CDR3 covers 15 residues. Germline lookup yields CDR1 DFQATT and CDR2 SNEGSKA (reference sequence). V shed 7 bases and J 6 bases; nucleotides not matched to a gene: 10.

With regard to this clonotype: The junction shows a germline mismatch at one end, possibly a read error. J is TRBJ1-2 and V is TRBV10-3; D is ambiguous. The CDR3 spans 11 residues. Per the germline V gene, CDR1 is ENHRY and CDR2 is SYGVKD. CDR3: CAISDGSPYPF. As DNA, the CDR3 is TGTGCCATCAGCGACGGATCCCCCTACCCCTTC.

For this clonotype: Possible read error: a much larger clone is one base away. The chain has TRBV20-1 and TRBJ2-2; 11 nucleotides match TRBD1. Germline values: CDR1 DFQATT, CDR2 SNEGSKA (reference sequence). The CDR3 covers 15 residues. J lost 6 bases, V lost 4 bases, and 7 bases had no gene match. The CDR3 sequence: CSATYGTGGSGELFF. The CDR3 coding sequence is TGCAGTGCTACCTACGGGACAGGGGGGTCCGGGGAGCTGTTTTTT.

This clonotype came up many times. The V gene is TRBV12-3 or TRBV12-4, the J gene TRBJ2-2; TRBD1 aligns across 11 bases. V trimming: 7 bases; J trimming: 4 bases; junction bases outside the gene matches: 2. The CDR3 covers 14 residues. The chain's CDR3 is CASTGTGGTGELFF. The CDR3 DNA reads TGTGCCAGCACCGGGACAGGGGGCACCGGGGAGCTGTTTTTT.

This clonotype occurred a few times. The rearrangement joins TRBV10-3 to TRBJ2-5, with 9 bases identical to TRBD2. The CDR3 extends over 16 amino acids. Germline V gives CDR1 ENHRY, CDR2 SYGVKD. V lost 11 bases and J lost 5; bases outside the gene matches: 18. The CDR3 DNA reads TGTGCCTCGAGCCCCCGGACTAGCGCAGGCGGGGAGACCCAGTACTTC. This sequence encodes CASSPRTSAGGETQYF.